The rows below give T cell receptor beta chains drawn from one sample of a study of HIV-infected patients and healthy controls. TCRdb re-derived calls from the 5' RACE reads in MiXCR, one entry per CDR3 protein. The sample includes over 8,000 distinct CDR3 sequences, almost 6% of them seen just once. Specimen: blood, collected during antiretroviral therapy. The receptors come from an adult with HIV infection. The donor label of this sample is uncertain. The CDR3 runs from the conserved cysteine through the conserved F or W. Only some rows state a clone size, as once, few, many or a class for expanded clones.

j_call: TRBJ2-3; clone_size: many; v_call: TRBV24-1; cdr3_aa: CATRGQVGDTQYF
j_call: TRBJ2-1; clone_size: many; v_call: TRBV6-5; cdr3_aa: CASMISGTLGNEQFF
j_call: TRBJ1-5; clone_size: many; v_call: TRBV6-2/TRBV6-3; cdr3_aa: CASRDRSNQPQHF
j_call: TRBJ2-4; clone_size: many; v_call: TRBV10-3; cdr3_aa: CAISTENIQYF
j_call: TRBJ2-1; clone_size: -; v_call: TRBV9; cdr3_aa: CASNPTGSSNEQFF
j_call: TRBJ2-7; clone_size: medium-sized; v_call: TRBV7-6; cdr3_aa: CASSLAGGYEQYF
j_call: TRBJ2-3; clone_size: few; v_call: TRBV2; cdr3_aa: CASSSSSGSHTDTQYF
j_call: TRBJ1-3; clone_size: many; v_call: TRBV5-6; cdr3_aa: CASSPDRENPGNTIYF
j_call: TRBJ1-1; clone_size: many; v_call: TRBV3-1; cdr3_aa: CASSQPGTANTEAFF
j_call: TRBJ2-3; clone_size: few; v_call: TRBV19; cdr3_aa: CASSPASFTDTQYF
j_call: TRBJ2-7; clone_size: -; v_call: TRBV13; cdr3_aa: CASSSRRGGSEQYF
j_call: TRBJ1-2; clone_size: many; v_call: TRBV27; cdr3_aa: CASSLGQTYGYTF
j_call: TRBJ1-2; clone_size: medium-sized; v_call: TRBV7-9; cdr3_aa: CASSSISQGWESYTF
j_call: TRBJ1-4; clone_size: many; v_call: TRBV19; cdr3_aa: CASSSRGVDEKLFF
j_call: TRBJ1-5; clone_size: many; v_call: TRBV19; cdr3_aa: CASSSLIGTRNQPQHF
j_call: TRBJ2-5; clone_size: -; v_call: TRBV18; cdr3_aa: CASSPPREETQYF
j_call: TRBJ1-1; clone_size: -; v_call: TRBV12-3/TRBV12-4; cdr3_aa: CASSLGGTNTEAFF
j_call: TRBJ2-1; clone_size: many; v_call: TRBV7-3; cdr3_aa: CASSLPEYNEQFF
j_call: TRBJ2-7; clone_size: many; v_call: TRBV7-6; cdr3_aa: CASSATGLGYEQYF
j_call: TRBJ2-2; clone_size: medium-sized; v_call: TRBV24-1; cdr3_aa: CATSDLKPGQGNTGELFF
j_call: TRBJ1-5; clone_size: many; v_call: TRBV5-5; cdr3_aa: CASSPGQGARNLQPQHF
j_call: TRBJ2-1; clone_size: many; v_call: TRBV4-1; cdr3_aa: CASSQWVASGSGNNEQFF
j_call: TRBJ2-1; clone_size: many; v_call: TRBV29-1; cdr3_aa: CSVSTGAIHEQFF
j_call: TRBJ1-1; clone_size: medium-sized; v_call: TRBV7-8; cdr3_aa: CASSLDGGPGSTEAFF
j_call: TRBJ2-3; clone_size: many; v_call: TRBV29-1; cdr3_aa: CSVARQGAGDTQYF
j_call: TRBJ2-1; clone_size: many; v_call: TRBV13; cdr3_aa: CASSFPSEPYNEQFF
j_call: TRBJ2-5; clone_size: many; v_call: TRBV30; cdr3_aa: CAWTNRLDQETQYF
j_call: TRBJ1-5; clone_size: few; v_call: TRBV7-6; cdr3_aa: CASSPGSQGNQPQHF
j_call: TRBJ2-3; clone_size: many; v_call: TRBV5-1; cdr3_aa: CASSLGGAGPDTQYF
j_call: TRBJ2-7; clone_size: many; v_call: TRBV7-3; cdr3_aa: CASLISRQLTSGRAYEQYF
j_call: TRBJ2-7; clone_size: -; v_call: TRBV27; cdr3_aa: CASSFGQGHEQYF
j_call: TRBJ2-7; clone_size: many; v_call: TRBV3-1; cdr3_aa: CASSQGGYEQYF
j_call: TRBJ2-7; clone_size: few; v_call: TRBV18; cdr3_aa: CASSSRQTSSYEQYF
j_call: TRBJ2-7; clone_size: many; v_call: TRBV12-3/TRBV12-4; cdr3_aa: CASGFGQGPREQYF
j_call: TRBJ2-3; clone_size: many; v_call: TRBV20-1; cdr3_aa: CSARDPLAGEDTQYF
j_call: TRBJ2-5; clone_size: many; v_call: TRBV12-3/TRBV12-4; cdr3_aa: CASSSDRQETQYF
j_call: TRBJ2-7; clone_size: many; v_call: TRBV10-3; cdr3_aa: CAINGAGDEQYF
j_call: TRBJ2-4; clone_size: many; v_call: TRBV19; cdr3_aa: CASSPRTPNIQYF
j_call: TRBJ2-1; clone_size: -; v_call: TRBV18; cdr3_aa: CASSLSSGTGGGEQFF
j_call: TRBJ2-1; clone_size: many; v_call: TRBV29-1; cdr3_aa: CSSSGTGNTREQFF
j_call: TRBJ1-2; clone_size: many; v_call: TRBV7-8; cdr3_aa: CASSTTDRGSRGGGYTF
j_call: TRBJ1-4; clone_size: few; v_call: TRBV7-6; cdr3_aa: CASSFSAGGEELFF
j_call: TRBJ1-6; clone_size: many; v_call: TRBV10-3; cdr3_aa: CAIGEGGNSPLHF
j_call: TRBJ1-1; clone_size: many; v_call: TRBV12-3/TRBV12-4; cdr3_aa: CASKETGRVTEAFF
j_call: TRBJ2-3; clone_size: -; v_call: TRBV5-1; cdr3_aa: CASSLRDSTDTQYF
j_call: TRBJ1-5; clone_size: many; v_call: TRBV4-1; cdr3_aa: CASSQVQVSGAGMVNQPQHF
j_call: TRBJ1-4; clone_size: -; v_call: TRBV7-3; cdr3_aa: CASSIRDRVTEKLFF
j_call: TRBJ1-4; clone_size: few; v_call: TRBV7-9; cdr3_aa: CASSGTGRNEKLFF
j_call: TRBJ2-7; clone_size: medium-sized; v_call: TRBV5-5; cdr3_aa: CASSLQGWTYEQYF
j_call: TRBJ2-3; clone_size: large; v_call: TRBV5-6; cdr3_aa: CASGTARTDTQYF
j_call: TRBJ1-5; clone_size: medium-sized; v_call: TRBV7-9; cdr3_aa: CASSLIGDNQPQHF
j_call: TRBJ1-1; clone_size: many; v_call: TRBV2; cdr3_aa: CASSESAVQLGGTEAFF